A selection of T cell receptor beta chains follows, all from one sample in a study of T cells in Graves' hyperthyroidism and ophthalmopathy. MiXCR, applied by TCRdb to the multiplex PCR reads, yields one record per CDR3 protein. The data show hundreds of thousands of distinct CDR3 sequences, roughly 14% seen once. The source material was blood. The receptors here all came from a woman aged 40 to 50 with Graves' ophthalmopathy. Each CDR3 is given with its conserved first and last residue. The order of the fields is V gene, J gene, clone size, D gene, CDR3 protein, CDR3 DNA. The D gene is left open where the match is weak. For some rows the clone size is stated as once, few or many, or as a class when expanded; others skip it.

TRBV6-1,TRBJ2-2,NA,NA,CASSLGRKNTGELFF,TGTGCCAGCAGCCTTGGACGGAAGAACACCGGGGAGCTGTTTTTT
TRBV9,TRBJ1-1,many,NA,CASSVAINTEAFF,TGTGCCAGCAGCGTAGCCATTAACACTGAAGCTTTCTTT
TRBV7-2,TRBJ1-2,few,NA,CASTPRWIHGYTF,TGTGCCAGCACCCCCCGGTGGATCCATGGCTACACCTTC
TRBV6-4,TRBJ1-2,NA,TRBD1,CASSYSGGTNYGYTF,TGTGCCAGCAGTTACTCAGGGGGAACTAACTATGGCTACACCTTC
TRBV28,TRBJ2-7,many,NA,CASSLLLAGNVYEQYF,TGTGCCAGCAGTTTGTTGCTAGCAGGAAATGTCTACGAGCAGTACTTC
TRBV12-3/TRBV12-4,TRBJ1-1,many,NA,CASSSSTSLGVTETFF,TGTGCCAGCAGCTCCTCCACTTCCCTCGGGGTGACTGAAACTTTCTTT
TRBV28,TRBJ1-1,many,NA,CATMNTEAFF,TGTGCTACAATGAACACTGAAGCTTTCTTT
TRBV2,TRBJ1-2,many,NA,CASSQSSSYGYTF,TGTGCCAGCAGTCAGTCCTCATCTTATGGCTACACCTTC
TRBV5-1,TRBJ1-2,many,NA,CASSLGGSNYGYTF,TGTGCCAGCAGTTTAGGGGGGTCTAACTATGGCTACACCTTC
TRBV19,TRBJ2-6,few,NA,CASLAVFGANVLTF,TGTGCCAGTCTGGCCGTATTTGGGGCCAACGTCCTGACTTTC
TRBV28,TRBJ1-5,many,NA,CASTTGAGVYQPQHF,TGTGCCAGCACTACCGGAGCAGGGGTCTATCAGCCCCAGCATTTT
TRBV6-5,TRBJ1-3,many,NA,CASLGGNSGNTIYF,TGTGCCAGCCTCGGGGGGAACTCTGGAAACACCATATATTTT
TRBV28,TRBJ1-2,many,NA,CASSRLRTEYGYTF,TGTGCCAGCAGTCGCCTAAGGACAGAATATGGCTACACCTTC
TRBV19,TRBJ2-4,NA,NA,CASSIIGSAREAIQYF,TGTGCCAGTAGTATAATAGGCTCAGCCCGGGAAGCCATTCAGTACTTC
TRBV20-1,TRBJ2-5,many,TRBD2,CSASLVAGAETQYF,TGCAGTGCTAGCTTGGTAGCGGGAGCTGAGACCCAGTACTTC
TRBV19,TRBJ1-2,few,NA,CASSTDNNYGYTF,TGTGCCAGTAGTACCGACAACAACTATGGCTACACCTTC
TRBV27,TRBJ2-7,many,NA,CASSLAGTHYEQYF,TGTGCCAGCAGTTTAGCAGGGACCCACTACGAGCAGTACTTC
TRBV25-1,TRBJ1-2,many,NA,CASSGTVTPYGYTF,TGTGCCAGCAGTGGGACAGTCACCCCTTATGGCTACACCTTC
TRBV12-3/TRBV12-4,TRBJ2-2,many,TRBD2,CASSLNAGGLTGELFF,TGTGCCAGCAGTTTAAACGCGGGAGGGCTAACCGGGGAGCTGTTTTTT
TRBV27,TRBJ2-7,many,NA,CASSFGLFYEQYF,TGTGCCAGCAGTTTTGGGCTGTTCTACGAGCAGTACTTC
TRBV15,TRBJ2-3,many,TRBD1,CATRGTGGDTQYF,TGTGCCACCAGGGGGACAGGGGGGGATACGCAGTATTTT
TRBV12-3/TRBV12-4,TRBJ1-2,many,TRBD1,CASSGDSFSQGYTF,TGTGCCAGCAGTGGGGACAGTTTTTCGCAGGGCTACACCTTC
TRBV12-5,TRBJ1-5,many,TRBD1,CASGLGDRGQPQHF,TGTGCTAGTGGTTTGGGGGACAGGGGTCAGCCCCAGCATTTT